This T cell receptor (beta chain) stems from a study of cytomegalovirus exposure and HLA in healthy donors. V gave up 1 base and J gave up 3 bases, with 7 bases separating them. Looked up from germline, CDR1 is SGHVS and CDR2 is FNYEAQ. CDR3 size: 13 residues. Clones were sequenced by immunoSEQ multiplex PCR, and TCRdb holds only the in-frame ones, with some missing. Found here are 90,000 to 120,000 clones, approximately 95% of them singletons; the top ten hold 0.67%. The chain recombines TRBV7-6 with TRBJ2-7; no clear D. The TCR originated in a woman between 18 and 30 years old in good health and CMV-seronegative. Sequenced input: PBMCs. The CDR3 sequence is CASSLEQDYEQYF. CDR3 DNA: TGTGCCAGCAGCTTAGAGCAGGACTACGAGCAGTACTTC.